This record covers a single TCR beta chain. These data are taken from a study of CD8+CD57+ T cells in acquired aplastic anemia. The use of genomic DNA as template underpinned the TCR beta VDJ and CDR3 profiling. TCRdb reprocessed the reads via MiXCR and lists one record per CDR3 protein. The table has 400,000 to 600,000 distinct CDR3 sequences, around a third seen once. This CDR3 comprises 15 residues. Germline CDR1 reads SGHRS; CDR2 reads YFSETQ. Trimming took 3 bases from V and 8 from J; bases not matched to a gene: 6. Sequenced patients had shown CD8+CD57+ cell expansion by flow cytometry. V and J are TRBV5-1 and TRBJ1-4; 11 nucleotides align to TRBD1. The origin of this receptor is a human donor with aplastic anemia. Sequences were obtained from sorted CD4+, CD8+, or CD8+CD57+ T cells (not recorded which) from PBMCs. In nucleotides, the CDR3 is TGCGCCAGCAGCTCCGGACAGGGGGCTGACGAAAAACTGTTTTTT. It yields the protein CASSSGQGADEKLFF.